These 27 T cell receptor beta chains came from one sample sequenced in a study of T cells in Graves' hyperthyroidism and ophthalmopathy. TCR beta CDR3 region amplification was performed from RNA transcripts. With the HTBI primer set, the TCR CDR3 went through a first round of RT-PCR. Via MiXCR, TCRdb re-called the multiplex PCR reads, giving one row per CDR3 protein. The sample lists some 440,000 distinct CDR3 sequences, approximately 15% seen once, with around 14% in the top ten. What was sequenced was blood. These receptors originate from a woman aged 18-29 years with Graves' hyperthyroidism.

This chain connects TRBV6-2 or TRBV6-3 to TRBJ2-5; TRBD2 matches at 8 bases. The ends lost 8 bases at V and 5 bases at J; junction bases unmatched: 22. The CDR3 consists of 18 residues. Germline lookup yields CDR1 MNHEY and CDR2 SVGEGT. The CDR3 is CASSSPRGGGRRSETQYF. DNA for the CDR3: TGTGCCAGCTCTTCTCCCAGGGGTGGCGGGAGGAGATCGGAGACCCAGTACTTC.

This clonotype was seen more than once but under ten times. The V and J genes are TRBV19 and TRBJ2-3; 8 nucleotides agree with TRBD1. The CDR3 totals 13 residues. Germline assignment: CDR1 LNHDA and CDR2 SQIVND (reference sequence). After removal of 5 bases from V and 5 bases from J, the junction contained 3 bases not matched to a gene. Here the CDR3 reads CASSATGVDTQYF. The CDR3 DNA follows: TGTGCCAGTAGTGCGACAGGGGTAGATACGCAGTATTTT.

J is TRBJ2-3 and V is TRBV27; the D gene is possibly TRBD2 (7 bases). The CDR3 spans 15 residues. The V gene's germline CDR1 is MNHEY and CDR2 SMNVEV (reference sequence). V dropped 6 bases and J dropped 1 base, with 14 bases sitting between them. The CDR3 coding sequence is TGTGCCAGCAGCGGACTAGGGGGGGGCACAGATACGCAGTATTTT. This gives the protein CASSGLGGGTDTQYF.

The chain uses TRBV20-1 and TRBJ2-7; perhaps TRBD2 as D (6 bases). From germline, CDR1 is DFQATT and CDR2 SNEGSKA (reference sequence). CDR3 length: 13 residues. V lost 5 bases to trimming and J lost 3 bases, with 14 bases between them. CDR3 loop: CSAQSGLRYEQYF. For the CDR3, the DNA is TGCAGTGCTCAGTCGGGACTCCGCTACGAGCAGTACTTC.

This clonotype showed up many times. J is TRBJ1-1 and V is TRBV13, with D possibly being TRBD1 (5 bases). The germline V gene encodes CDR1 PRHDT and CDR2 FYEKMQ (reference sequence). V was pared by 3 bases and J by 7 bases, with 12 bases between. The CDR3 sequence is 13 residues long. CDR3 in DNA: TGTGCCAGCAGCTTGTGGGGCGCCGGTGAAGCTTTCTTT. This codes for CASSLWGAGEAFF.

This clonotype has a handful of counts. The rearrangement links TRBV12-3 or TRBV12-4 to TRBJ2-6; D remains ambiguous. The V and J ends lost 6 bases and 4 bases respectively, with 13 bases between them. The CDR3 totals 15 residues. The DNA of the CDR3 is TGTGCCAGCAGCCCCGGATTCTCCGGGGCCAACGTCCTGACTTTC. It codes for CASSPGFSGANVLTF.

In its sample, this clonotype was seen many times. The chain carries TRBV7-6 and TRBJ2-1; 7 nucleotides line up with TRBD1. This CDR3 region has 15 residues. The germline gives CDR1 SGHVS, CDR2 FNYEAQ. V lost 4 bases to trimming and J lost 2 bases; unmatched junction nucleotides: 5. The CDR3 spells CASSSIQGPYNEQFF. CDR3 DNA: TGTGCCAGCAGCTCGATACAGGGGCCCTACAATGAGCAGTTCTTC.

This clonotype was counted many times. The V call is TRBV20-1, the J call TRBJ2-5, with D tentatively TRBD1 (8 bases). Trimming removed 5 bases from V and 4 bases from J, with 14 bases in between. Germline V gene lookup returns CDR1 DFQATT and CDR2 SNEGSKA (reference sequence). The CDR3 contains 13 residues. Here the CDR3 DNA reads TGCAGTGCTTTGACAGGGGAGGGAGAGACCCAGTACTTC. Amino acids: CSALTGEGETQYF.

This clonotype has ten or more counts. The genes are TRBV18 and TRBJ2-1; possibly TRBD2 for D (5 bases). From germline, CDR1 is KGHSH and CDR2 LQKENI. Between the trimmed V and J ends, which lost 5 bases and 9 bases, there was a span of 8 bases. The CDR3 has 11 residues. The CDR3 loop is CASSEDFEQFF. CDR3 in DNA: TGTGCCAGCTCAGAGGACTTTGAGCAGTTCTTC.

This clonotype was detected many times. This chain links TRBV20-1 with TRBJ2-5, with D possibly being TRBD1 or TRBD2 (5 bases each). V gave up 6 bases and J gave up 4 bases, with 18 bases separating them. Germline CDR1 and CDR2: DFQATT and SNEGSKA (reference sequence). CDR3 length: 14 residues. The CDR3 DNA sequence: TGCAGTGCGGAGCGAGGGGCAGTGTCAGAGACCCAGTACTTC. Translating it yields CSAERGAVSETQYF.

The rearrangement links TRBV5-1 to TRBJ2-1, with D uncertain. Germline CDR1 SGHRS, CDR2 YFSETQ. Deletions cut 2 bases from V and 1 base from J, with 4 bases between. The CDR3 extends over 13 amino acids. In nucleotides, the CDR3 is TGCGCCAGCAGCTTCAGGTCCTACAATGAGCAGTTCTTC. Translation gives CASSFRSYNEQFF.

V gene TRBV6-2 or TRBV6-3 combines with J gene TRBJ2-1; 9 bases match TRBD2. V gave up 0 bases and J gave up 4 bases; unmatched junction bases: 4. The CDR3 loop spans 16 amino acids. Looked up from germline, CDR1 is MNHEY and CDR2 is SVGEGT. CDR3 sequence reads: CASSYSAGGLYNEQFF. CDR3 sequence (DNA): TGTGCCAGCAGTTACTCGGCGGGGGGGCTGTACAATGAGCAGTTCTTC.

This clonotype was seen at least ten times. Here the CDR3 reads CASSPVLGTSGSDSYNEQFF. Here the CDR3 DNA reads TGTGCCAGCAGCCCAGTCTTGGGGACTAGCGGGAGTGATTCCTACAATGAGCAGTTCTTC. The chain joins TRBV7-8 to TRBJ2-1; TRBD2 agrees at 14 bases. The CDR3 length is 20 residues. Trimming removed 5 bases from V and 1 base from J; junction bases left unmatched: 13. Germline V gives CDR1 SGHVS, CDR2 FQNEAQ.

V and J are TRBV6-6 and TRBJ1-1; D may be TRBD1 (5 bases). The CDR3 length is 12 residues. The V end lost 0 bases, the J end lost 10 bases, and 9 bases lay between the germline ends. Germline CDR1 is MNHNY and CDR2 is SVGAGI (reference sequence). The CDR3 DNA reads as TGTGCCAGCAGTTACTCTGCAGGGAGAGCTTTCTTT. This sequence encodes CASSYSAGRAFF.

The J gene is TRBJ1-4, the V gene TRBV28, with 9 bases matching TRBD1. The CDR3 spans 15 residues. J gave up 5 bases and V 5 bases, and 6 bases lay outside the gene matches. Germline lookup yields CDR1 MDHEN and CDR2 SYDVKM. This CDR3 reads CASSGPGTGNEKLFF. CDR3 DNA: TGTGCCAGCAGTGGCCCCGGGACAGGGAATGAAAAACTGTTTTTT.

The J gene is TRBJ2-1, the V gene TRBV12-3 or TRBV12-4; 7 nucleotides line up with TRBD2. Trimming removed 1 base from V and 2 bases from J; junction bases left unmatched: 5. CDR3 length: 16 residues. CDR3 DNA sequence: TGTGCCAGCAGTTTAGGTCGGCGGGGGACCTACAATGAGCAGTTCTTC. Encoded protein: CASSLGRRGTYNEQFF.

Many counts were recorded for this clonotype. The chain is built from TRBV6-2 or TRBV6-3 and TRBJ1-5, with D possibly matching TRBD1 (6 bases). Germline CDR1 is MNHEY and CDR2 is SVGEGT. The V gene lost 8 bases and the J gene lost 4 bases, with 12 bases spanning the gap. This CDR3 region has 13 residues. CDR3 sequence: CASRRGANQPQHF. For the CDR3, the DNA is TGTGCCAGCCGAAGGGGGGCTAATCAGCCCCAGCATTTT.

This clonotype occurred a few times. V gene TRBV5-1 combines with J gene TRBJ2-5; D is uncertain. The V end lost 4 bases, the J end lost 4 bases, and 17 bases lay between the germline ends. This CDR3 region has 15 residues. The germline CDR1 and CDR2 sequences are SGHRS and YFSETQ. This CDR3 is CASSRAGALVETQYF. CDR3 nucleotide sequence: TGCGCCAGCAGCCGGGCCGGTGCGTTGGTAGAGACCCAGTACTTC. The full variable domain, completed using reference TRBV5-1 and TRBJ2-5, is KAGVTQTPRYLIKTRGQQVTLSCSPISGHRSVSWYQQTPGQGLQFLFEYFSETQRNKGNFPGRFSGRQFSNSRSEMNVSTLELGDSALYLCASSRAGALVETQYFGPGTRLLVL.

This clonotype has at least ten counts. The CDR3, as DNA: TGTGCCAGCAGCCAAGAGACGAACACTGAAGCTTTCTTT. Translating it yields CASSQETNTEAFF. The chain uses TRBV14 and TRBJ1-1; D is uncertain. This CDR3 is 13 amino acids long. Trimming pared 0 bases from V and 1 base from J, leaving 3 bases between. Looked up from germline, CDR1 is SGHDN and CDR2 is FVKESK. Complete variable domain (other parts from reference TRBV14 and TRBJ1-1): EAGVTQFPSHSVIEKGQTVTLRCDPISGHDNLYWYRRVMGKEIKFLLHFVKESKQDESGMPNNRFLAERTGGTYSTLKVQPAELEDSGVYFCASSQETNTEAFFGQGTRLTVV.

This clonotype has a count of ten or more. The chain couples TRBV20-1 to TRBJ2-7, with TRBD2 matching 11 bases. CDR3 length equals 17 residues. Losses at the gene ends were 0 bases for V and 0 bases for J; bases not matched to a gene: 7. Looked up from germline, CDR1 is DFQATT and CDR2 is SNEGSKA (reference sequence). CDR3 residues: CSARDMTSGKASYEQYF. CDR3 DNA: TGCAGTGCTAGAGACATGACTAGCGGGAAAGCCTCCTACGAGCAGTACTTC.

V gene TRBV7-2 combines with J gene TRBJ2-1; D tentatively reads TRBD1 or TRBD2 (5 bases each). V was pared by 1 base and J by 5 bases, with 12 bases between. Germline assignment: CDR1 SGHTA and CDR2 FQGNSA. The CDR3 has 15 amino acids. The CDR3 region is CASSLDGTNHNEQFF. For the CDR3, the DNA is TGTGCCAGCAGCTTAGACGGGACCAATCACAATGAGCAGTTCTTC.

This clonotype was detected only a few times. A much larger clone differs from this one at a single base, so this may be a read error. This rearrangement joins TRBV2 to TRBJ1-2; D perhaps matches TRBD1 (6 bases). The germline V gene encodes CDR1 SNHLY and CDR2 FYNNEI. The CDR3 loop spans 15 amino acids. The CDR3 spells CVSRETGPIGRGYTF. The CDR3 DNA reads TGTGTCAGCAGGGAGACAGGACCAATTGGACGGGGCTACACCTTC. The variable domain in full, completed from reference TRBV2 and TRBJ1-2, reads EPEVTQTPSHQVTQMGQEVILRCVPISNHLYFYWYRQILGQKVEFLVSFYNNEISEKSEIFDDQFSVERPDGSNFTLKIRSTKLEDSAMYFCVSRETGPIGRGYTFGSGTRLTVV.

The chain joins TRBV27 to TRBJ2-7; no reliable D call. Trimming left V 5 bases short and J 3 bases short, with 17 bases between. Germline V gene lookup returns CDR1 MNHEY and CDR2 SMNVEV (reference sequence). This CDR3 region has 15 residues. The chain's CDR3 is CASSLVGDPYYEQYF. CDR3 nucleotide sequence: TGTGCCAGCAGTCTCGTTGGGGATCCGTACTACGAGCAGTACTTC.

This clonotype was observed a handful of times. The junction differs from germline at one of its ends, possibly a read error. The J gene is TRBJ2-7, the V gene TRBV7-7; unclear D gene. The germline V gene encodes CDR1 SSHAT and CDR2 FNYEAQ (reference sequence). The CDR3 loop spans 14 amino acids. The CDR3 here is CASSPSLSRYEQYF. Here the CDR3 DNA reads TGTGCTAGCAGCCCGTCCCTGAGTAGATACGAGCAGTACTTC.

This clonotype has only a few counts. This CDR3 is CASTLREAGELFF. As DNA, the CDR3 is TGTGCCAGCACCCTTCGGGAGGCCGGGGAGCTGTTTTTT. The chain couples TRBV7-9 to TRBJ2-2; TRBD2 matches at 7 bases. CDR1 SEHNR and CDR2 FQNEAQ come from the germline V gene (reference sequence). The CDR3 consists of 13 residues. The ends lost 7 bases at V and 6 bases at J; junction bases unmatched: 5.

This clonotype was detected only a few times. The chain combines TRBV4-1 with TRBJ2-5; 7 bases agree with TRBD2. V shed 4 bases, J shed 5 bases, and the junction held 7 bases outside the gene matches. CDR1 MGHRA and CDR2 YSYEKL come from the germline V gene. CDR3 size: 14 residues. CDR3 sequence: CASSPGLAAETQYF. The CDR3 DNA reads as TGCGCCAGCAGCCCCGGCCTAGCGGCGGAGACCCAGTACTTC.

This clonotype was observed a handful of times. The chain uses TRBV10-3 and TRBJ1-4; D remains unclear. This CDR3 is built from 13 residues. Germline V gives CDR1 ENHRY, CDR2 SYGVKD. Trimming removed 5 bases from V and 8 bases from J, with 12 bases in between. CDR3 coding DNA: TGTGCCATCAGTACTCGGGGAGGCGAAAAACTGTTTTTT. Protein sequence: CAISTRGGEKLFF.